The entry below describes one T cell receptor (beta chain). This record comes from a study of blood T cell repertoires in COVID-19. Trimming removed 3 bases from V and 6 bases from J, with 9 bases in between. CDR3 length: 11 residues. Per the germline V gene, CDR1 is SQVTM and CDR2 is ANQGSEA. Authors' analysis steps: How many nucleated cells were present was estimated from reference gene primer amplification. This table comes from immunoSEQ multiplex PCR, and its TCRdb copy is limited to in-frame clones, with some not included. D and trimming were read from the DNA, whereas the V and J calls and clone size are those reported in that table. This table holds approximately 170,000 clones, roughly four fifths found once.

This TCR came from a woman between 65 and 79 years old with COVID-19, enrolled during active disease. The chain is built from TRBV29-1 and TRBJ2-7, with unresolved D. Sequencing input: peripheral blood. The CDR3 protein is CSVERMGEQYF. DNA of the CDR3: TGCAGCGTTGAGCGGATGGGCGAGCAGTACTTC.